These 28 T cell receptor beta chains were all obtained from the same sample, sequenced in a study of identical twins. From the 5' RACE reads, TCRdb called clonotypes with MiXCR, one entry per CDR3 protein. The sample carries hundreds of thousands of distinct CDR3 sequences, over 8% recorded once. The sample consisted of memory (CD45RO+) T cells sorted from blood. These TCRs come from a woman under 30 in good health.

The sample holds a few counts of this clonotype. This chain uses TRBV5-1 with TRBJ2-1; 12 bases are shared with TRBD2. Germline CDR1 reads SGHRS; CDR2 reads YFSETQ. The J segment lost 8 bases and the V segment lost 4 bases, leaving 10 bases of the junction unmatched. The CDR3 has 16 residues. The CDR3 DNA is TGCGCCAGCAGCGTACTAGCGGGAGGAAGCAACGATGAGCAGTTCTTC. Amino acids: CASSVLAGGSNDEQFF.

In its sample, this clonotype was seen a few times. The rearrangement uses TRBV20-1 and TRBJ2-3; possible D gene TRBD2, 6 bases. Germline CDR1 reads DFQATT; CDR2 reads SNEGSKA (reference sequence). The V and J ends lost 5 bases and 2 bases respectively, with 20 bases between them. This CDR3 region has 16 residues. The CDR3 DNA reads TGCAGTGCTCCTAAGGGAGGCCGGGACCTCACAGATACGCAGTATTTT. Translating it yields CSAPKGGRDLTDTQYF.

This clonotype was detected ten times or more. V gene TRBV20-1 combines with J gene TRBJ2-3; 10 bases match TRBD1. The CDR3 totals 16 residues. The V gene end was trimmed by 8 bases and the J gene end by 7 bases; junction bases not matched to a gene: 18. Germline CDR1 reads DFQATT; CDR2 reads SNEGSKA (reference sequence). CDR3 in amino acids: CSTNQLGTGDLNTQYF. The CDR3 nucleotides read TGCAGTACCAACCAATTAGGGACAGGGGATTTGAATACGCAGTATTTT.

The CDR3 DNA reads TGCGCCAGCAGTGAGCTAGATACGCAGTATTTT. This sequence encodes CASSELDTQYF. J is TRBJ2-3 and V is TRBV10-2; D uncertain. Trimming shortened V by 2 bases and J by 5 bases, and 2 bases separated the two germline ends. Germline CDR1 and CDR2: WSHSY and SAAADI. This CDR3 region has 11 residues.

The V and J genes are TRBV5-1 and TRBJ2-3, with TRBD1 matching over 10 bases. Trimming cost V 0 bases and J 0 bases; bases outside gene matches: 1. CDR1 and CDR2 (germline): SGHRS, YFSETQ. The CDR3 runs 16 residues. The chain's CDR3 is CASSLGDRGSTDTQYF. The CDR3, as DNA: TGCGCCAGCAGCTTGGGGGACAGGGGAAGCACAGATACGCAGTATTTT.

In its sample, this clonotype was seen a few times. This sequence joins TRBV7-3 and TRBJ2-2; D may match TRBD1 or TRBD2 (5 bases each). V lost 6 bases to trimming and J lost 7 bases, with 12 bases between them. The CDR3 has 13 amino acids. CDR1 is SGHTA, CDR2 FQGTGA, per germline. CDR3 nucleotide sequence: TGTGCCAGCAGTCCGGGGCGCAGCGGGGAGCTGTTTTTT. The encoded protein is CASSPGRSGELFF.

The sample holds a few counts of this clonotype. The chain recombines TRBV6-4 with TRBJ1-1, with 7 bases that match TRBD1. Germline V lookup: CDR1 MRHNA, CDR2 SNTAGT. This CDR3 spans 15 amino acids. Trimming removed 0 bases from V and 3 bases from J; junction bases left unmatched: 4. CDR3 sequence: CASSDSAGGDTEAFF. DNA of the CDR3: TGTGCCAGCAGTGACTCGGCAGGGGGTGACACTGAAGCTTTCTTT.

This clonotype has a count of ten or more. V gene TRBV7-2 combines with J gene TRBJ2-3; perhaps TRBD2 as D (5 bases). Germline V gene sequence: CDR1 SGHTA, CDR2 FQGNSA. The CDR3 has 15 amino acids. Trimming stripped 1 base from V and 0 bases from J, with 8 bases between. The chain's CDR3 is CASSLDRGSTDTQYF. The CDR3 coding sequence is TGTGCCAGCAGCTTAGATCGAGGGAGCACAGATACGCAGTATTTT.

The chain joins TRBV3-1 to TRBJ1-5; maybe TRBD1 (5 bases). The ends were cut back, 6 bases at V and 6 bases at J, with 18 bases in the middle. The CDR3 is 15 residues long. The V gene's germline CDR1 is LGHDT and CDR2 YNNKEL (reference sequence). The CDR3 DNA reads as TGTGCCAGCAGTCCCTCAGGGATCCGGCGTCAGCCCCAGCATTTT. It is translated as CASSPSGIRRQPQHF. The entire variable domain, with the rest obtained from reference TRBV3-1 and TRBJ1-5, is as follows: DTAVSQTPKYLVTQMGNDKSIKCEQNLGHDTMYWYKQDSKKFLKIMFSYNNKELIINETVPNRFSPKSPDKAHLNLHINSLELGDSAVYFCASSPSGIRRQPQHFGDGTRLSIL.

This clonotype was seen at least ten times. The gene calls are TRBV10-3 and TRBJ1-2, with D unresolved. In germline, CDR1 is ENHRY, CDR2 SYGVKD. Trimming took off 6 bases at V and 5 bases at J, with 16 bases between the two ends. This CDR3 region has 14 residues. As DNA, the CDR3 is TGTGCCATCAGCCCCTCCGGCGGGGAGTATGGCTACACCTTC. Its translation: CAISPSGGEYGYTF.

The chain is built from TRBV12-3 or TRBV12-4 and TRBJ2-3; no clear D. Trimming left V 6 bases short and J 7 bases short, with 8 bases between. The CDR3 is 11 amino acids. The CDR3 nucleotides read TGTGCCAGCAGCGACCGATATACGCAGTATTTT. Its translation is CASSDRYTQYF.

The table lists this clonotype with a few counts. The chain carries TRBV7-9 and TRBJ2-2, with D perhaps matching TRBD1 (5 bases). From germline, CDR1 is SEHNR and CDR2 FQNEAQ (reference sequence). Trimming left V 5 bases short and J 9 bases short, with 16 bases between. The CDR3 has 14 amino acids. The CDR3 loop is CASSRLGEVRELFF. In DNA form, the CDR3 reads TGTGCCAGCAGCCGTTTAGGGGAAGTCCGGGAGCTGTTTTTT.

This clonotype was detected ten times or more. The chain combines TRBV15 with TRBJ1-1; weak D call: TRBD1 (6 bases). CDR1 and CDR2 from the germline V gene are LNHNV and YYDKDF (reference sequence). CDR3 length equals 15 residues. Trimming stripped 0 bases from V and 0 bases from J, with 8 bases between. CDR3: CATSRDKGVNTEAFF. CDR3 coding DNA: TGTGCCACCAGCAGAGACAAGGGGGTGAACACTGAAGCTTTCTTT.

As for this clonotype: The limits of the CDR3 on the DNA are not certain, so only TCRdb's listed CDR3 is given. The chain recombines TRBV7-9 with TRBJ2-1; the table's D gene call, TRBD1, was not cross checked with the DNA. Ends included, the CDR3 has 14 residues. Germline loops: CDR1 SEHNR, CDR2 FQNEAQ (reference sequence). This chain's CDR3 is CASSLGVGSGNLFF.

The gene calls are TRBV6-2 or TRBV6-3 and TRBJ2-2; 7 nucleotides agree with TRBD2. With V trimmed by 3 bases and J by 7 bases, 8 bases remained unmatched. Germline loops: CDR1 MNHEY, CDR2 SVGEGT. This CDR3 contains 15 residues. CDR3 sequence reads: CASSYYTGGSGELFF. CDR3 DNA sequence: TGTGCCAGCAGTTATTACACGGGGGGAAGCGGGGAGCTGTTTTTT.

This clonotype was seen more than once but under ten times. This chain links TRBV7-8 with TRBJ2-2; TRBD1 matches at 7 bases. The V gene end was trimmed by 5 bases and the J gene end by 1 base; junction bases not matched to a gene: 4. Per germline, CDR1 SGHVS and CDR2 FQNEAQ. CDR3 length: 15 amino acids. For the CDR3, the DNA is TGTGCCAGCAGCCTCCGGGACAGGAACACCGGGGAGCTGTTTTTT. It encodes CASSLRDRNTGELFF.

This clonotype appeared a few times. The chain has TRBV7-2 and TRBJ1-5; tentatively, D is TRBD1 (5 bases). CDR1 and CDR2 from the germline V gene are SGHTA and FQGNSA. The V gene lost 2 bases and the J gene lost 6 bases, with 8 bases spanning the gap. CDR3 length equals 13 residues. CDR3 DNA sequence: TGTGCCAGCAGCTTAAAAGGGACTCAGCCCCAGCATTTT. Protein: CASSLKGTQPQHF.

This clonotype was recorded a few times. The chain carries TRBV6-1 and TRBJ2-1, with D possibly TRBD1 on 6 matching bases. CDR1 MNHNS and CDR2 SASEGT come from the germline V gene. This CDR3 spans 15 amino acids. V was pared by 2 bases and J by 3 bases, with 11 bases between. The CDR3 sequence is CASSEPQQGYNEQFF. The CDR3 nucleotides read TGTGCCAGCAGTGAACCACAACAGGGCTACAATGAGCAGTTCTTC.

The chain combines TRBV27 with TRBJ1-1; 9 bases are a match to TRBD1. The CDR3 totals 14 residues. V shed 9 bases, J shed 9 bases, and the junction held 14 bases outside the gene matches. Germline V gives CDR1 MNHEY, CDR2 SMNVEV (reference sequence). CDR3 sequence (DNA): TGTGCCAGTGCCCCGGGACAGGGAAGCCGAAAAGCTTTCTTT. This sequence encodes CASAPGQGSRKAFF.

CDR3 sequence reads: CASSERLAETQYF. The CDR3 DNA is TGTGCCAGCAGTGAAAGACTAGCGGAGACCCAGTACTTC. The chain links TRBV2 to TRBJ2-5; 8 bases agree with TRBD2. V lost 2 bases, J lost 5 bases, and 1 base stayed unmatched. The germline V gene has CDR1 SNHLY and CDR2 FYNNEI. The CDR3 runs to 13 residues.

The chain carries TRBV20-1 and TRBJ2-5; TRBD1 matches at 7 bases. The germline V gene has CDR1 DFQATT and CDR2 SNEGSKA (reference sequence). The CDR3 is 13 residues long. V trimming: 1 base; J trimming: 3 bases; junction bases outside the gene matches: 2. As DNA, the CDR3 is TGCAGTGCTAGAGTAGGGACAGAAGAGACCCAGTACTTC. It encodes CSARVGTEETQYF.

CDR3 amino acids: CSARAGPTGVTEKLFF. As DNA, the CDR3 is TGCAGTGCTAGAGCTGGCCCTACAGGGGTCACTGAAAAACTGTTTTTT. J is TRBJ1-4 and V is TRBV20-1; 7 bases line up with TRBD1. V lost 1 base to trimming and J lost 7 bases; unmatched junction nucleotides: 12. The CDR3 loop spans 16 amino acids. CDR1 is DFQATT, CDR2 SNEGSKA, per germline (reference sequence).

J is TRBJ1-5 and V is TRBV9; D is possibly TRBD1 (5 bases). The V and J ends lost 3 bases and 10 bases respectively, with 17 bases between them. The germline gives CDR1 SGDLS, CDR2 YYNGEE. The CDR3 length is 14 residues. CDR3 DNA: TGTGCCAGCAGCGGAAAGGGGCAGTTCGAACCCCAGCATTTT. It is translated as CASSGKGQFEPQHF. Looking up the rest from reference TRBV9 and TRBJ1-5 gives the full variable domain: DSGVTQTPKHLITATGQRVTLRCSPRSGDLSVYWYQQSLDQGLQFLIQYYNGEERAKGNILERFSAQQFPDLHSELNLSSLELGDSALYFCASSGKGQFEPQHFGDGTRLSIL.

The CDR3 protein is CASSRSIRVSSGANVLTF. The CDR3 DNA sequence: TGTGCCAGCAGCCGCTCGATCAGGGTTAGCTCTGGGGCCAACGTCCTGACTTTC. The genes are TRBV6-1 and TRBJ2-6; D perhaps matches TRBD1 (5 bases). V lost 6 bases and J 0 bases, leaving 18 bases between the germline ends. Germline V gene lookup returns CDR1 MNHNS and CDR2 SASEGT. The CDR3 has 18 amino acids.

At least ten counts were recorded for this clonotype. A junction end diverges from the germline sequence, so it may reflect a read error. The chain recombines TRBV7-2 with TRBJ1-1; D is perhaps TRBD1 (6 bases). The germline gives CDR1 SGHTA, CDR2 FQGNSA. This CDR3 has 14 residues. The CDR3 nucleotides read TGTGCCAGCAGTTTAGGACAGATGAACACTGAAGCTTTCTTT. Its protein is CASSLGQMNTEAFF. Together with reference TRBV7-2 and TRBJ1-1, the CDR3 gives the full variable domain: GAGVSQSPSNKVTEKGKDVELRCDPISGHTALYWYRQSLGQGLEFLIYFQGNSAPDKSGLPSDRFSAERTGGSVSTLTIQRTQQEDSAVYLCASSLGQMNTEAFFGQGTRLTVV.

This clonotype was observed at least ten times. The chain links TRBV5-6 to TRBJ2-1; D is uncertain. The V end lost 4 bases, the J end lost 7 bases, and 12 bases lay between the germline ends. Germline V CDR1 and CDR2: SGHDT, YYEEEE. The CDR3 runs 13 residues. The CDR3 region is CASSHRWLNEQFF. The DNA of the CDR3 is TGTGCCAGCAGCCACCGGTGGCTGAATGAGCAGTTCTTC.

Turning to this clonotype: Germline and junction disagree at one end, which may indicate a read error. The V call is TRBV7-7, the J call TRBJ2-5; 9 nucleotides agree with TRBD1. The germline V gene encodes CDR1 SSHAT and CDR2 FNYEAQ (reference sequence). This CDR3 region has 13 residues. DNA for the CDR3: TGTGCTAGCAGCCGGGACAGGGTCGAGACCCAGTACTTC. This codes for CASSRDRVETQYF.

This clonotype was picked up a small number of times. The J gene is TRBJ2-1, the V gene TRBV10-1; TRBD1 or TRBD2 may be the D gene (5 bases each). This CDR3 region has 14 residues. V was clipped by 3 bases and J by 8 bases, with 14 bases between them. The germline CDR1 and CDR2 sequences are WNHNN and SYGVQD (reference sequence). The CDR3 here is CASSDRDPPYEQFF. CDR3 in DNA: TGCGCCAGCAGTGACAGGGACCCCCCGTATGAGCAGTTCTTC.